What follows are 9 T cell receptor beta chains derived from one specimen sequenced in a study of blood T cells in healthy people across ages. The authors ran a second PCR of roughly 6 to 12 cycles using a sample-barcoded 5' primer and a J-beta primer mix. TCRdb re-called the 5' RACE reads through MiXCR, storing one row per CDR3 protein. The data contain 650,000 to 900,000 distinct CDR3 sequences, 60% to 80% of them singletons. What was sequenced was blood. These receptors all stem from a man between 25 and 39 years old in good health.

The chain uses TRBV20-1 and TRBJ2-3; perhaps TRBD2 as D (5 bases). Per the germline V gene, CDR1 is DFQATT and CDR2 is SNEGSKA (reference sequence). V shed 0 bases and J shed 6 bases, with 16 bases lying between them. The CDR3 consists of 15 residues. The CDR3 DNA reads as TGCAGTGCTAGAGAGATACGTCAGCCGGGGGATACGCAGTATTTT. This codes for CSAREIRQPGDTQYF.

The chain recombines TRBV29-1 with TRBJ2-5, with D perhaps matching TRBD1 or TRBD2 (6 bases each). The CDR3 is made up of 12 amino acids. Germline CDR1 is SQVTM and CDR2 is ANQGSEA. The V end lost 7 bases, the J end lost 3 bases, and 12 bases lay between the germline ends. CDR3 loop: CSAGGREETQYF. In nucleotides, the CDR3 is TGCAGCGCCGGGGGCAGGGAAGAGACCCAGTACTTC.

J is TRBJ1-1 and V is TRBV28, with a weak D call TRBD1 (5 bases). CDR1 is MDHEN, CDR2 SYDVKM, per germline. The CDR3 totals 17 residues. The ends were cut back, 5 bases at V and 0 bases at J, with 19 bases in the middle. CDR3 DNA: TGTGCCAGCAGTCCGTTGGGCCAAGGGGCCATGAACACTGAAGCTTTCTTT. It codes for CASSPLGQGAMNTEAFF.

The V gene is TRBV20-1, the J gene TRBJ2-5; D may correspond to TRBD1 or TRBD2 (5 bases each). The V end was cut by 0 bases, the J end by 5 bases, with 22 bases between. CDR3 length equals 17 residues. Germline loops: CDR1 DFQATT, CDR2 SNEGSKA (reference sequence). The CDR3 region is CSARDRLGRGYSETQYF. For the CDR3, the DNA is TGCAGTGCTAGAGATCGCTTGGGACGCGGGTATAGCGAGACCCAGTACTTC.

This clonotype was seen a handful of times. The chain links TRBV6-5 to TRBJ2-5; TRBD1 might be the D (6 bases). V was clipped by 8 bases and J by 2 bases, with 12 bases between them. This CDR3 has 13 amino acids. Germline V gene data show CDR1 as MNHEY and CDR2 as SVGAGI. CDR3 in DNA: TGTGCCAGCTCGACAGGAGCGCAAGAGACCCAGTACTTC. Protein product: CASSTGAQETQYF.

This clonotype was observed a few times. This sequence joins TRBV7-3 and TRBJ2-1; the D gene could be TRBD1 or TRBD2 (5 bases each). The germline CDR1 and CDR2 sequences are SGHTA and FQGTGA. CDR3 length: 17 amino acids. The V end lost 0 bases, the J end lost 0 bases, and 12 bases lay between the germline ends. This CDR3 reads CASSLTGTPSSYNEQFF. CDR3 nucleotides: TGTGCCAGCAGCTTAACTGGGACCCCCAGCTCCTACAATGAGCAGTTCTTC.

The J gene is TRBJ2-7, the V gene TRBV4-2; 9 bases map to TRBD1. The germline CDR1 and CDR2 sequences are LGHNA and YNFKEQ. Unmatched junction bases numbered 6, after V lost 2 bases and J lost 4 bases. CDR3 length: 15 residues. The CDR3 reads CASSQSWDRVYEQYF. CDR3 nucleotides: TGTGCCAGCAGCCAATCCTGGGACAGGGTTTACGAGCAGTACTTC.

The J gene is TRBJ2-1, the V gene TRBV10-3; TRBD2 matches 11 bases. Germline V gives CDR1 ENHRY, CDR2 SYGVKD. The CDR3 is made up of 14 amino acids. V lost 3 bases, J lost 14 bases, and 9 bases stayed unmatched. The CDR3 bases are TGTGCCATCAGTGACGTTGTAGCGGGGGGGCAGAAGTTCTTC. Amino acid sequence: CAISDVVAGGQKFF.

This clonotype was seen only a few times. V and J are TRBV5-1 and TRBJ1-4, with no clear D. Trimming left V 0 bases short and J 5 bases short, with 14 bases between. CDR1 and CDR2 (germline): SGHRS, YFSETQ. CDR3 length equals 16 residues. In DNA, the CDR3 is TGCGCCAGCAGCTTGGTGCTCGCAGGCCGAAATGAAAAACTGTTTTTT. This gives the protein CASSLVLAGRNEKLFF.